This T cell receptor (beta chain) was identified during a study of CD8 T cells in Susac syndrome. The CDR3 totals 18 residues. From germline, CDR1 is SGHDT and CDR2 YYEEEE. J was trimmed by 3 bases and V by 2 bases; bases with no gene match: 11. Random hexamers primed reverse transcription of about 0.5 to 1 ug RNA. TCRdb processed the immunoSEQ multiplex PCR reads anew with MiXCR; each CDR3 protein has one entry. The table has around 170,000 distinct CDR3 sequences, 92% seen once. Sequences were obtained from CD4+ T cells from PBMCs. The receptor was isolated from a human donor in good health. J is TRBJ1-1 and V is TRBV5-6; the match to TRBD1 covers 12 bases. The CDR3 DNA is TGTGCCAGCAGCTTTGGGACAGGGGGCGTAAGGGCAGACACTGAAGCTTTCTTT. This gives the protein CASSFGTGGVRADTEAFF.